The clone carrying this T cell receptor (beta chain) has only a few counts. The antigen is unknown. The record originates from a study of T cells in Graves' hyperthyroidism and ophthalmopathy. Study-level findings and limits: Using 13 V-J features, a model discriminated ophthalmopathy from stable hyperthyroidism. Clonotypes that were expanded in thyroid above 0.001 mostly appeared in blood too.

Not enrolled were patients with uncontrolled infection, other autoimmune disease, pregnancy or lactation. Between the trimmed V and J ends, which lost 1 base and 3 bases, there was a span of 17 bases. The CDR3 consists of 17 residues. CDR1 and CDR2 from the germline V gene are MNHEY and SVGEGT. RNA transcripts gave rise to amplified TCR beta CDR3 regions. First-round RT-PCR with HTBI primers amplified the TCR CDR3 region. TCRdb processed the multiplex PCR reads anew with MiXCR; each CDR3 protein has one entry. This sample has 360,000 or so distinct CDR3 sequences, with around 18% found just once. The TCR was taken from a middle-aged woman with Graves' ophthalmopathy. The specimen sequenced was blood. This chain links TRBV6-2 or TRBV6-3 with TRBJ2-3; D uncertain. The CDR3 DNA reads TGTGCCAGCAGTTACTACCGACTCGGGCTCCGAACAGATACGCAGTATTTT. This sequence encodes CASSYYRLGLRTDTQYF.